This T cell receptor (beta chain) appears in the sequencing data of a study of type 1 regulatory T cells. Whole-study context: This in vitro CD4 product, T-allo10, is enriched for Tr1 cells and alloantigen-specific.

Each CDR3 protein is one row after TCRdb ran MiXCR on the reads. The data show about 24,000 distinct CDR3 sequences, 72% seen once. On this clonotype itself: Its specificity is unknown.

From germline, CDR1 is SGHRS and CDR2 YFSETQ. The ends were cut back, 0 bases at V and 9 bases at J, with 21 bases in the middle. The length of the CDR3 is 16 residues. Sequencing was carried out using cultured T cells, either the whole culture or a sorted T cell fraction (not recorded which). Described subset: Tr1-enriched cell product generated in vitro against host alloantigens. The chain employs TRBV5-1 and TRBJ2-5, with D possibly TRBD1 on 6 matching bases. The receptor's source is a human donor in good health. The CDR3 DNA follows: TGCGCCAGCAGCTTGGCCTTCGGGACATCGTCGGGACCCCAGTACTTC. Amino acids: CASSLAFGTSSGPQYF.